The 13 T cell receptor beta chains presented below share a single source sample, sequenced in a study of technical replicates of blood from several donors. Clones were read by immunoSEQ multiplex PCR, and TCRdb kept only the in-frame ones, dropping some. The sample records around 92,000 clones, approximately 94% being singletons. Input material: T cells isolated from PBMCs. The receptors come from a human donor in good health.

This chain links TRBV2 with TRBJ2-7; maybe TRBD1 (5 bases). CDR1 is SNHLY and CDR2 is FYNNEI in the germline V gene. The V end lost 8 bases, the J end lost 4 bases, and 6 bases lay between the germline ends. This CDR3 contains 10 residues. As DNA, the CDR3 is TGTGCCAGCCAGGGATACGAGCAGTACTTC. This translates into CASQGYEQYF.

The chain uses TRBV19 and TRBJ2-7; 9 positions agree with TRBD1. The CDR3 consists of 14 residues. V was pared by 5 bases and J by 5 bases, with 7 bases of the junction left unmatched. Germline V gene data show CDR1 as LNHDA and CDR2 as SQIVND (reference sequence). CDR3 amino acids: CASSEDRGVDEQYF. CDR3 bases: TGTGCCAGTAGTGAGGACAGGGGAGTCGACGAGCAGTACTTC.

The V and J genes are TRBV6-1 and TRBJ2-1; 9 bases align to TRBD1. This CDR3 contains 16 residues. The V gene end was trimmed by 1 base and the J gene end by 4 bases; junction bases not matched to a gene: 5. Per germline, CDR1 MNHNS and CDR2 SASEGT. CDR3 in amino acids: CASSEGGTGWYNEQFF. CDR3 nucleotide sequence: TGTGCCAGCAGTGAAGGGGGGACAGGGTGGTACAATGAGCAGTTCTTC.

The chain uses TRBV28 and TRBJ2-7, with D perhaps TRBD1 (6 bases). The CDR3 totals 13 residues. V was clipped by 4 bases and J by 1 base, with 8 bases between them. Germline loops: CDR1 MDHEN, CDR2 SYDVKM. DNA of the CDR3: TGTGCCAGCAGTTCCGGACAGTCCTACGAGCAGTACTTC. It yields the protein CASSSGQSYEQYF.

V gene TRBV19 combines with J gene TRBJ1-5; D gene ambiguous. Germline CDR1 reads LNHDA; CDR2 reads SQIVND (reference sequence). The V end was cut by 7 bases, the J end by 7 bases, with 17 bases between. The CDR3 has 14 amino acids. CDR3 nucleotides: TGTGCCAGTACTCCGGAGCCGGTGGTACAGCCCCAGCATTTT. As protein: CASTPEPVVQPQHF.

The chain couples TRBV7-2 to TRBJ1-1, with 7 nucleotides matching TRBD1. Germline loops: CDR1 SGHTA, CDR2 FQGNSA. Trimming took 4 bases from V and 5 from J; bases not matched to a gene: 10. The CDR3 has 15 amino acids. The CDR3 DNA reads TGTGCCAGCAGCTCACCAGTACAGGGGAAAACTGAAGCTTTCTTT. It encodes CASSSPVQGKTEAFF.

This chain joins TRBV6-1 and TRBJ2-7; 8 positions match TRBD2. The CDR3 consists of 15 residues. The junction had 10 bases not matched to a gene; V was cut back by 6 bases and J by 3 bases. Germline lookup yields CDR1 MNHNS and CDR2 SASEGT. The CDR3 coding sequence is TGTGCCAGCAGCCAAGGGGTAGCGGGGAGCTACGAGCAGTACTTC. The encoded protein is CASSQGVAGSYEQYF.

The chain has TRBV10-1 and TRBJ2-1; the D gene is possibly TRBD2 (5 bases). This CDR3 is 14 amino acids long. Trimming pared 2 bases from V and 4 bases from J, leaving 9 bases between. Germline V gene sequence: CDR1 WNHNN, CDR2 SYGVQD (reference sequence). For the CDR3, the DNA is TGCGCCAGCAGTGAGGAGCGGAGGTACAATGAGCAGTTCTTC. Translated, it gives CASSEERRYNEQFF.

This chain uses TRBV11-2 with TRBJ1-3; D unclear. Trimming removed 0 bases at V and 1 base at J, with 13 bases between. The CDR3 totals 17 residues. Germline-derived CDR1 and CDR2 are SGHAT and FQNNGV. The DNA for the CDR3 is TGTGCCAGCAGCTTAGATCGCAGTGTTATATCTGGAAACACCATATATTTT. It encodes CASSLDRSVISGNTIYF.

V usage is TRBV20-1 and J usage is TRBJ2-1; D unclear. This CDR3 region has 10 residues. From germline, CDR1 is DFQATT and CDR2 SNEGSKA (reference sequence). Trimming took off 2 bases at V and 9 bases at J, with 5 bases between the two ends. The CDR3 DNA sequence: TGCAGTGCTAGATCCGGTGAGCAGTTCTTC. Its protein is CSARSGEQFF.

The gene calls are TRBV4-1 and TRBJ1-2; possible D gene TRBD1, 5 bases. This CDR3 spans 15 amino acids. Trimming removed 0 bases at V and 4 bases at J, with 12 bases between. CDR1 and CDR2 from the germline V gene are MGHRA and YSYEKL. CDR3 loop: CASSQDLFTGYGYTF. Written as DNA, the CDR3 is TGCGCCAGCAGCCAAGATCTTTTTACAGGCTATGGCTACACCTTC.

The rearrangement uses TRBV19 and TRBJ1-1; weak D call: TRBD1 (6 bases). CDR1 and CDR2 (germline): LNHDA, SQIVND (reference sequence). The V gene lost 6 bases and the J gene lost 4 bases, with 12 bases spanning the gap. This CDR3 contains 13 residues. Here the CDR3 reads CASRTQGSTEAFF. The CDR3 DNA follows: TGTGCCAGTAGGACACAGGGATCCACTGAAGCTTTCTTT.

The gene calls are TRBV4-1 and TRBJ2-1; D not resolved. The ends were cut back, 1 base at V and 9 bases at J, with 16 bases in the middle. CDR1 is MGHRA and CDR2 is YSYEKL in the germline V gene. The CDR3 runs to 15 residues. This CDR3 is CASSQVPQLKCEQFF. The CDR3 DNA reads TGCGCCAGCAGCCAAGTTCCCCAGTTGAAGTGTGAGCAGTTCTTC.